What follows is one TCR beta chain and its context. Its cognate antigen is unknown. This sample is drawn from a study of T cell repertoires in cytomegalovirus infection. Looking at the study overall: It can be stated that public TCR beta signatures indicated CMV infection as well as a matching HLA type.

The CDR3 loop spans 15 amino acids. Germline values: CDR1 MNHNS, CDR2 SASEGT. The V end was cut by 6 bases, the J end by 1 base, with 12 bases between. Regarding the study as a whole: It was HLA-C-restricted CMV-specific TCR beta clonotypes that dominated the response ex vivo. The study identified carriers of CMV plus the relevant HLA from cumulative public TCR beta family frequency.

TCRdb re-called the reads with MiXCR, one entry per CDR3 protein. The sample has approximately 1,000,000 distinct CDR3 sequences, around 30% seen once. The sequence was collected from a human donor in good health (CMV status not recorded). Some clones in this sample may be carry-over from other donors' samples. The sequences come from cultured CD8+ T cells from PBMCs, collected from culture after CMV antigen stimulation. The chain joins TRBV6-1 to TRBJ2-2, with no clear D. The CDR3 nucleotides read TGTGCCAGCAGCCCAAGGAGAGTGAACACCGGGGAGCTGTTTTTT. Protein product: CASSPRRVNTGELFF.